The 7 T cell receptor beta chains below were found in one sample sequenced in a study of a mutant IDH1 vaccine in newly diagnosed glioma. No cognate antigen is known for these TCRs. Time point reported: week 11, during vaccination. Topical imiquimod was applied with each vaccine dose, which held 300 ug of mutant IDH1 20-mer peptide. Clones were read by immunoSEQ multiplex PCR, and TCRdb kept only the in-frame ones, dropping some. The sample shows around 130,000 clones, around 80% of them seen only once. The sequences come from PBMCs, collected from a glioma patient whose treatment included an IDH1 peptide vaccine. These receptors all come from a man between 35 and 55 years old with glioma.

This chain uses TRBV6-1 with TRBJ2-7; the D gene is possibly TRBD1 (6 bases). Germline CDR1 and CDR2: MNHNS and SASEGT. This CDR3 comprises 15 residues. Trimming removed 10 bases at V and 6 bases at J, with 25 bases between. CDR3 nucleotide sequence: TGTGCCACCAGCCCACTGGGACACCCTGGGGGCGAGCAGTACTTC. This translates into CATSPLGHPGGEQYF.

This chain links TRBV2 with TRBJ2-1; D is possibly TRBD1 or TRBD2 (5 bases each). The CDR3 covers 16 residues. In germline, CDR1 is SNHLY, CDR2 FYNNEI. V lost 6 bases and J 3 bases, leaving 18 bases between the germline ends. The CDR3 DNA follows: TGTGCCAGCAGCGCCCAACTAGGGGATATCTACAATGAGCAGTTCTTC. This encodes CASSAQLGDIYNEQFF. Looking up the rest from reference TRBV2 and TRBJ2-1 gives the full variable domain: EPEVTQTPSHQVTQMGQEVILRCVPISNHLYFYWYRQILGQKVEFLVSFYNNEISEKSEIFDDQFSVERPDGSNFTLKIRSTKLEDSAMYFCASSAQLGDIYNEQFFGPGTRLTVL.

J is TRBJ1-2 and V is TRBV28; D might be TRBD1 (5 bases). The CDR3 totals 14 residues. Germline V gives CDR1 MDHEN, CDR2 SYDVKM. Deletions cut 6 bases from V and 4 bases from J, with 15 bases between. DNA of the CDR3: TGTGCCAGCAGGGGGCCGTGGGATAGCTATGGCTACACCTTC. It yields the protein CASRGPWDSYGYTF.

The J gene is TRBJ2-3, the V gene TRBV19; TRBD1 aligns across 7 bases. The V segment lost 5 bases and the J segment 2 bases; nucleotides outside the gene matches: 7. The CDR3 extends over 15 amino acids. In germline, CDR1 is LNHDA, CDR2 SQIVND (reference sequence). The CDR3 DNA reads as TGTGCCAGTAGTCAAGGACAGGACAACACAGATACGCAGTATTTT. This gives the protein CASSQGQDNTDTQYF.

This clone was counted between two and nine times. This chain joins TRBV5-1 and TRBJ2-3, with 9 bases matching TRBD2. CDR3 length: 16 residues. The germline V gene has CDR1 SGHRS and CDR2 YFSETQ. Unmatched junction bases numbered 10, after V lost 4 bases and J lost 4 bases. In DNA form, the CDR3 reads TGCGCCAGCAGCCCCCTAAGCGGGGGGCCTGCAGATACGCAGTATTTT. Residues: CASSPLSGGPADTQYF.

The DNA of the CDR3 is TGTGCCAGCAAATCGGACCTCAATGGCTACACCTTC. Its translation: CASKSDLNGYTF. V is TRBV2 and J is TRBJ1-2; D not certain. CDR1 is SNHLY and CDR2 is FYNNEI in the germline V gene. This CDR3 region has 12 residues. V was shortened by 7 bases and J by 6 bases, with 12 bases between the two germline ends.

The chain joins TRBV6-6 to TRBJ1-4, with D possibly matching TRBD1 (5 bases). Deletions cut 2 bases from V and 8 bases from J, with 12 bases between. Germline assignment: CDR1 MNHNY and CDR2 SVGAGI (reference sequence). The CDR3 length is 14 residues. The CDR3 nucleotides read TGTGCCAGCAGTTACGACAGCTTAGGGGAAAAACTGTTTTTT. Translated: CASSYDSLGEKLFF.